Listed here are 8 T cell receptor beta chains from one sample, sequenced in a study of CD8+ T cells in alopecia areata (dated by TCRdb to 2016 to 2019). Library prep was done by the immunoSEQ multiplex PCR assay. To provide template for TCR sequencing, every sample had RNA extracted and reverse transcribed into cDNA. Entries here come from immuneACCESS through TCRdb and include only in-frame sequences with V and J called. Some clones fail to appear in such tables; in the studies checked, an unresolved V gene covers under half of the shortfall, and the cause of the remainder is unknown. The sample table contains more than 9,500 clones; only one count was recorded for approximately 60% of them. Jointly, the top ten make up 10% to 15% of the sample. Peripheral blood and lesional scalp punch biopsies were obtained from patients with alopecia areata. Material: skin. These receptors were taken from a human donor with alopecia areata.

This chain links TRBV9 with TRBJ1-1; the match to TRBD1 covers 7 bases. This CDR3 is 11 amino acids long. The V and J ends lost 7 bases and 7 bases, in that order; junction bases with no gene match: 4. The germline gives CDR1 SGDLS, CDR2 YYNGEE. CDR3 nucleotides: TGTGCCAGCGGGACAGCCCTTGAAGCTTTCTTT. Translating it yields CASGTALEAFF.

Comment on this clone: At one boundary the junction diverges from the germline segment, which might be a read error. The chain uses TRBV6-6 and TRBJ1-1; D unresolved. Germline V gene lookup returns CDR1 MNHNY and CDR2 SVGAGI (reference sequence). This CDR3 has 10 amino acids. For the CDR3, the DNA is TGTGCCAGCAGTTTTAGTGAAACTTTCTTT. Translation: CASSFSETFF.

This chain joins TRBV10-3 and TRBJ2-5, with TRBD1 matching 8 bases. Germline trimming cut 5 bases from V and 5 bases from J; bases unmatched to any gene: 7. The CDR3 totals 14 residues. Germline CDR1 is ENHRY and CDR2 is SYGVKD. CDR3 region: CAISRSGGRETQYF. The DNA for the CDR3 is TGTGCCATCAGTAGATCAGGGGGCCGGGAGACCCAGTACTTC.

The chain joins TRBV4-3 to TRBJ1-2; the D gene is possibly TRBD1 (6 bases). V lost 7 bases and J lost 4, with 16 bases in between. From germline, CDR1 is LGHNA and CDR2 YSLEER. The CDR3 has 14 amino acids. CDR3 residues: CASTPGRGTYGYTF. CDR3 nucleotides: TGCGCCAGCACACCAGGCAGGGGCACCTATGGCTACACCTTC.

This clone was counted a single time. V is TRBV7-2 and J is TRBJ2-7; 7 nucleotides align to TRBD1. Trimming cost V 1 base and J 2 bases; bases outside gene matches: 8. From germline, CDR1 is SGHTA and CDR2 FQGNSA. The CDR3 runs 16 residues. The CDR3 loop reads CASSLGLGGRTYEQYF. In nucleotides, the CDR3 is TGTGCCAGCAGCTTAGGTTTAGGGGGCCGGACCTACGAGCAGTACTTC.

V and J are TRBV5-1 and TRBJ2-5; perhaps D is TRBD1 or TRBD2 (5 bases each). V dropped 0 bases and J dropped 5 bases, with 17 bases sitting between them. Germline CDR1 SGHRS, CDR2 YFSETQ. The CDR3 sequence is 16 residues long. DNA of the CDR3: TGCGCCAGCAGCTTGGGGGACGGGACGGTTTTCGAGACCCAGTACTTC. Translating it yields CASSLGDGTVFETQYF.

With regard to this clone: Additional DNA sequences in this sample encode the identical CDR3. The chain carries TRBV6-5 and TRBJ2-5; unclear D gene. The CDR3 contains 13 residues. V lost 0 bases to trimming and J lost 4 bases, with 6 bases between them. The germline V gene encodes CDR1 MNHEY and CDR2 SVGAGI. The CDR3 coding sequence is TGTGCCAGCAGTTACTCTGGTCGAGAGACCCAGTACTTC. This codes for CASSYSGRETQYF.

The CDR3 loop reads CASTGVGLPYNEQFF. Written as DNA, the CDR3 is TGCGCCAGCACCGGGGTAGGACTACCCTACAATGAGCAGTTCTTC. The V call is TRBV5-1, the J call TRBJ2-1; D is perhaps TRBD2 (6 bases). The V gene lost 6 bases and the J gene lost 2 bases, with 15 bases spanning the gap. Germline V CDR1 and CDR2: SGHRS, YFSETQ. The CDR3 runs 15 residues.